A single sample gave rise to the 9 T cell receptor beta chains below, sequenced in a study of T cells in Graves' hyperthyroidism and ophthalmopathy. TCR beta CDR3 regions were amplified from RNA. TCR CDR3 regions were first amplified by RT-PCR with HTBI primers. TCRdb re-called the multiplex PCR reads with MiXCR, one entry per CDR3 protein. The sample shows about 710,000 distinct CDR3 sequences, roughly 15% of them seen only once. Input material: blood. The receptors originated from a man between 18 and 29 years old with Graves' hyperthyroidism.

This clonotype was counted many times. This chain uses TRBV10-3 with TRBJ2-5; possibly TRBD2 for D (6 bases). CDR3 length equals 13 residues. The germline gives CDR1 ENHRY, CDR2 SYGVKD. The ends were cut back, 6 bases at V and 2 bases at J, with 10 bases in the middle. This chain's CDR3 is CAIRRGLQETQYF. CDR3 coding DNA: TGTGCCATCAGACGGGGACTGCAAGAGACCCAGTACTTC.

CDR3 amino acids: CASSPPSSTQYF. The CDR3 nucleotides are TGTGCCAGCAGTCCCCCTTCGAGTACGCAGTATTTT. The chain carries TRBV28 and TRBJ2-3; D ambiguous. This CDR3 comprises 12 residues. Germline-derived CDR1 and CDR2 are MDHEN and SYDVKM. Trimming cost V 5 bases and J 8 bases, with 11 bases left between them.

The chain is built from TRBV5-8 and TRBJ2-1; 9 bases agree with TRBD2. The V segment lost 0 bases and the J segment 10 bases; nucleotides outside the gene matches: 5. The CDR3 covers 14 residues. Looked up from germline, CDR1 is SGHTS and CDR2 is YDEGEE. CDR3 sequence: CASSLGSSGSEQFF. The CDR3, as DNA: TGTGCCAGCAGCTTGGGCAGTAGCGGGAGCGAGCAGTTCTTC.

This clonotype has only a few counts. The chain combines TRBV12-3 or TRBV12-4 with TRBJ2-7; D unclear. V lost 5 bases, J lost 6 bases, and 11 bases lay in between. This CDR3 has 12 amino acids. The CDR3 nucleotides are TGTGCCAGCAGTGACCTTCCCCCCGAGCAGTACTTC. It is translated as CASSDLPPEQYF.

The chain has TRBV2 and TRBJ1-4; perhaps TRBD1 as D (5 bases). Germline CDR1 SNHLY, CDR2 FYNNEI. V lost 7 bases and J 2 bases, leaving 14 bases between the germline ends. The CDR3 has 15 amino acids. The CDR3 spells CASNTWGLTNEKLFF. In nucleotides, the CDR3 is TGTGCCAGCAATACCTGGGGGTTGACTAATGAAAAACTGTTTTTT.

At least ten counts were recorded for this clonotype. The V and J genes are TRBV18 and TRBJ2-3; D not certain. CDR1 is KGHSH and CDR2 is LQKENI in the germline V gene. The CDR3 has 13 residues. V was clipped by 3 bases and J by 5 bases, with 9 bases between them. CDR3 residues: CASSPRSGDTQYF. CDR3 in DNA: TGTGCCAGCTCACCTAGGTCAGGAGATACGCAGTATTTT.

This clonotype was seen many times. V is TRBV20-1 and J is TRBJ1-5; D is perhaps TRBD1 (5 bases). V lost 0 bases to trimming and J lost 5 bases, with 11 bases between them. There are 14 residues in the CDR3. The germline gives CDR1 DFQATT, CDR2 SNEGSKA (reference sequence). CDR3 amino acids: CSARDRRGDQPQHF. CDR3 nucleotide sequence: TGCAGTGCTAGAGATAGGAGGGGCGATCAGCCCCAGCATTTT.

This clonotype has more than one count but fewer than ten. The chain has TRBV2 and TRBJ1-5, with a possible D match to TRBD1 (5 bases). V lost 5 bases and J lost 0, with 26 bases in between. Germline assignment: CDR1 SNHLY and CDR2 FYNNEI. CDR3 length equals 20 residues. This CDR3 is CASSPYGARVPFYSNQPQHF. The CDR3 DNA reads TGTGCCAGCAGTCCTTACGGGGCTAGGGTACCTTTCTATAGCAATCAGCCCCAGCATTTT.

This clonotype has ten or more counts. This CDR3 is CAISEPQGGGGRAGNEQYF. The CDR3 nucleotides are TGTGCCATCAGTGAGCCTCAAGGAGGAGGCGGGAGGGCCGGGAACGAGCAGTACTTC. The chain joins TRBV10-3 to TRBJ2-7; 9 bases are a match to TRBD2. CDR3 length equals 19 residues. Trimming at V came to 2 bases and at J to 5 bases, leaving 19 bases not matched to a gene. The germline gives CDR1 ENHRY, CDR2 SYGVKD.